The clone carrying this T cell receptor beta chain occurred many times. Its antigen is not identified. Time point reported: newly diagnosed GD, antithyroid drugs for less than 3 months. RNA isolated from PBMCs was used to make the TCR library. This entry is derived from a study of regulatory T cells in long-lasting Graves disease. Study overall: Freshly diagnosed Graves' patients had used antithyroid drugs for under 3 months.

Germline CDR1 and CDR2: SNHLY and FYNNEI. The CDR3 contains 15 residues. The V gene lost 6 bases and the J gene lost 0 bases, with 12 bases spanning the gap. iRepertoire HTBI primers and Arm-PCR of CDR3 regions built TCR beta libraries. TCRdb redid the calling of the multiplex PCR reads with MiXCR, one entry per CDR3 protein. The sample contains about 430,000 distinct CDR3 sequences, about 15% of which appear only once. The study, taken as a whole, reports: Accuracy was possibly reduced by small sample size.

This same sample was also part of a study on T cells in Graves' hyperthyroidism and ophthalmopathy. Per that study: The study enrolled patients aged 18 to 65 with newly diagnosed hyperthyroidism of under 2 months' duration.

The starting material was peripheral blood mononuclear cells (PBMCs), obtained at new diagnosis, from a patient treated with antithyroid drugs. The rearrangement joins TRBV2 to TRBJ2-4; tentatively, D is TRBD1 (6 bases). This receptor was taken from a middle-aged woman with Graves disease. The CDR3 coding sequence is TGTGCCAGCAGCGAGACAGGTTTAGCCAAAAACATTCAGTACTTC. Encoded protein: CASSETGLAKNIQYF.